A single sample is the source of the 20 T cell receptor beta chains below, sequenced in a study of blood T cell repertoires in COVID-19. Data came from immunoSEQ multiplex PCR; TCRdb stores just in-frame clones and leaves some out. This sample has about 110,000 clones, with around 84% found just once. The sequenced sample was peripheral blood. These receptors all come from a human donor in a cohort sampled during active COVID-19.

Details on this clone: Its ends do not fully match the called genes, so a read error is possible. The chain couples TRBV12-3 or TRBV12-4 to TRBJ1-5; TRBD1 aligns across 11 bases. The CDR3 extends over 13 amino acids. CDR3 in DNA: TGTGCCAGCAGCTACTTCCGGGACAGGGGGAACGATTTT. This encodes CASSYFRDRGNDF.

The rearrangement joins TRBV11-2 to TRBJ2-3; TRBD1 agrees at 7 bases. The CDR3 consists of 15 residues. Germline CDR1 SGHAT, CDR2 FQNNGV. V lost 5 bases and J lost 3; bases outside the gene matches: 8. The CDR3 DNA reads as TGTGCCAGCAGCGGCCCAGGGGGTCGAACAGATACGCAGTATTTT. Protein sequence: CASSGPGGRTDTQYF. Together with reference TRBV11-2 and TRBJ2-3, the CDR3 gives the full variable domain: EAGVAQSPRYKIIEKRQSVAFWCNPISGHATLYWYQQILGQGPKLLIQFQNNGVVDDSQLPKDRFSAERLKGVDSTLKIQPAKLEDSAVYLCASSGPGGRTDTQYFGPGTRLTVL.

The chain joins TRBV6-2 or TRBV6-3 to TRBJ2-7; TRBD1 matches 12 bases. Per germline, CDR1 MNHEY and CDR2 SVGEGT. This CDR3 comprises 17 residues. The J segment lost 0 bases and the V segment lost 2 bases, leaving 5 bases of the junction unmatched. Here the CDR3 reads CASSYRPGQGASYEQYF. In nucleotides, the CDR3 is TGTGCCAGCAGTTACCGTCCGGGACAGGGGGCCTCCTACGAGCAGTACTTC.

This sequence joins TRBV9 and TRBJ2-3; tentative D call: TRBD2 (5 bases). The CDR3 runs 16 residues. Trimming shortened V by 3 bases and J by 0 bases, and 14 bases separated the two germline ends. Germline V gene sequence: CDR1 SGDLS, CDR2 YYNGEE. CDR3 DNA: TGTGCCAGCAGCGCCCAGGAAGAGGGTAGCACAGATACGCAGTATTTT. As protein: CASSAQEEGSTDTQYF.

The chain carries TRBV28 and TRBJ2-7, with D unresolved. V shed 4 bases and J shed 3 bases, with 4 bases lying between them. The CDR3 runs to 11 residues. Germline CDR1 reads MDHEN; CDR2 reads SYDVKM. CDR3 bases: TGTGCCAGCAGTTCTTACTACGAGCAGTACTTC. Protein sequence: CASSSYYEQYF.

The V and J genes are TRBV10-3 and TRBJ1-1; D call uncertain. Trimming removed 7 bases at V and 0 bases at J, with 9 bases between. This CDR3 region has 13 residues. Germline values: CDR1 ENHRY, CDR2 SYGVKD. The CDR3 here is CAITGLLNTEAFF. The CDR3 region has the DNA TGTGCCATCACCGGACTGTTGAACACTGAAGCTTTCTTT.

This chain joins TRBV5-1 and TRBJ1-1, with a weak D call TRBD1 (6 bases). The CDR3 sequence is 15 residues long. Trimming removed 0 bases at V and 6 bases at J, with 15 bases between. Germline assignment: CDR1 SGHRS and CDR2 YFSETQ. The CDR3 coding sequence is TGCGCCAGCAGCTTGGCCTTGGGGGCTGAGCCTGAAGCTTTCTTT. This gives the protein CASSLALGAEPEAFF.

The rearrangement links TRBV19 to TRBJ2-2, with a possible D match to TRBD1 (6 bases). The CDR3 is 16 amino acids. Germline V gives CDR1 LNHDA, CDR2 SQIVND (reference sequence). The V end was cut by 8 bases, the J end by 1 base, with 17 bases between. The CDR3 DNA reads TGTGCCAGTTCTCCTGCCGGGACACTGAACACCGGGGAGCTGTTTTTT. Its translation is CASSPAGTLNTGELFF. Together with reference TRBV19 and TRBJ2-2, the CDR3 gives the full variable domain: DGGITQSPKYLFRKEGQNVTLSCEQNLNHDAMYWYRQDPGQGLRLIYYSQIVNDFQKGDIAEGYSVSREKKESFPLTVTSAQKNPTAFYLCASSPAGTLNTGELFFGEGSRLTVL.

The chain recombines TRBV18 with TRBJ2-7, with 7 nucleotides matching TRBD2. J gave up 2 bases and V 5 bases, and 3 bases lay outside the gene matches. CDR3 size: 13 residues. The germline V gene has CDR1 KGHSH and CDR2 LQKENI. The CDR3 sequence: CASSSGLAYEQYF. CDR3 DNA sequence: TGTGCCAGCTCATCCGGACTAGCCTACGAGCAGTACTTC. The full variable domain, its missing parts supplied by reference TRBV18 and TRBJ2-7, is NAGVMQNPRHLVRRRGQEARLRCSPMKGHSHVYWYRQLPEEGLKFMVYLQKENIIDESGMPKERFSAEFPKEGPSILRIQQVVRGDSAAYFCASSSGLAYEQYFGPGTRLTVT.

The chain is built from TRBV28 and TRBJ2-1, with D perhaps matching TRBD2 (7 bases). V was shortened by 2 bases and J by 9 bases, with 17 bases between the two germline ends. The CDR3 totals 15 residues. Germline V gene lookup returns CDR1 MDHEN and CDR2 SYDVKM. The CDR3 loop reads CASSLRGGPSVEQFF. DNA for the CDR3: TGTGCCAGCAGTTTAAGGGGGGGGCCTTCTGTTGAGCAGTTCTTC.

This clone was counted a single time. The chain joins TRBV28 to TRBJ2-5; TRBD2 agrees at 9 bases. Germline values: CDR1 MDHEN, CDR2 SYDVKM. Trimming took 5 bases from V and 7 from J; bases not matched to a gene: 14. The CDR3 is 16 amino acids. DNA for the CDR3: TGTGCCAGCAGTCTAGTCCGCGGGGGGGCGATCGGGACCCAGTACTTC. Its protein product is CASSLVRGGAIGTQYF.

J is TRBJ2-2 and V is TRBV18; TRBD2 matches at 10 bases. This CDR3 region has 17 residues. The V gene's germline CDR1 is KGHSH and CDR2 LQKENI. The trim removed 3 bases at V and 5 bases at J, leaving 9 bases unmatched. CDR3 region: CASSPFSTSGTTGELFF. For the CDR3, the DNA is TGTGCCAGCTCACCTTTTTCAACTAGCGGGACTACCGGGGAGCTGTTTTTT.

There are a few counts of this clone. The gene calls are TRBV11-1 and TRBJ2-7; D not resolved. V was pared by 5 bases and J by 9 bases, with 11 bases between. The germline CDR1 and CDR2 sequences are SGHAT and FQDESV (reference sequence). The CDR3 length is 11 residues. CDR3 nucleotide sequence: TGTGCCAGCAGCCAGGCGTCGCGGCAGTACTTC. This translates into CASSQASRQYF.

The chain employs TRBV10-1 and TRBJ1-4; D is unclear. In germline, CDR1 is WNHNN, CDR2 SYGVQD (reference sequence). The CDR3 runs to 13 residues. The V end lost 3 bases, the J end lost 5 bases, and 7 bases lay between the germline ends. The CDR3 DNA sequence: TGCGCCAGCAGTGAAAGCGGGAATGAAAAACTGTTTTTT. Translated: CASSESGNEKLFF.

V usage is TRBV14 and J usage is TRBJ2-1, with TRBD2 as a possible D gene (6 bases). V shed 4 bases and J shed 6 bases, with 13 bases lying between them. The CDR3 contains 14 residues. Per the germline V gene, CDR1 is SGHDN and CDR2 is FVKESK. CDR3 DNA: TGTGCCAGCAGCCCAAGACTAGGAGCCAATGAGCAGTTCTTC. Its protein is CASSPRLGANEQFF.

The chain has TRBV6-5 and TRBJ1-1; possible D gene TRBD1, 6 bases. Trimming pared 4 bases from V and 4 bases from J, leaving 10 bases between. This CDR3 contains 13 residues. CDR1 and CDR2 from the germline V gene are MNHEY and SVGAGI. The CDR3, as DNA: TGTGCCAGCAGTTCAGGGGCGGTCACTGAAGCTTTCTTT. It encodes CASSSGAVTEAFF.

This clone was seen just once. V gene TRBV7-2 combines with J gene TRBJ2-7, with D maybe TRBD2 (6 bases). The CDR3 runs 17 residues. Per the germline V gene, CDR1 is SGHTA and CDR2 is FQGNSA. V lost 2 bases to trimming and J lost 1 base, with 18 bases between them. The CDR3 nucleotides read TGTGCCAGCAGCTTATCTTTCTCACTAGCTAGGTCCTACGAGCAGTACTTC. This sequence encodes CASSLSFSLARSYEQYF.

V gene TRBV5-6 combines with J gene TRBJ2-3; 9 bases map to TRBD2. This CDR3 region has 16 residues. Germline assignment: CDR1 SGHDT and CDR2 YYEEEE. J lost 5 bases, V lost 1 base, and 8 bases had no gene match. The CDR3 DNA reads TGTGCCAGCAGCTTGTTGGTGATAGCGGGAGTAGATACGCAGTATTTT. This translates into CASSLLVIAGVDTQYF.

The chain recombines TRBV19 with TRBJ2-5; D might be TRBD1 (6 bases). The ends were cut back, 2 bases at V and 2 bases at J, with 9 bases in the middle. Germline lookup yields CDR1 LNHDA and CDR2 SQIVND (reference sequence). This CDR3 spans 14 amino acids. The DNA for the CDR3 is TGTGCCAGTAGTATACAGGGGACACAAGAGACCCAGTACTTC. Translated: CASSIQGTQETQYF.

V is TRBV7-9 and J is TRBJ2-5, with D perhaps TRBD2 (6 bases). Germline V lookup: CDR1 SEHNR, CDR2 FQNEAQ (reference sequence). The CDR3 length is 14 residues. V lost 8 bases and J lost 4, with 17 bases in between. The CDR3 DNA is TGTGCCAGCGGATCGGGGGAGGAAGGAGAGACCCAGTACTTC. Amino acids: CASGSGEEGETQYF.